This TCR beta chain was retrieved from a study of T cell changes during pregnancy in multiple sclerosis. The V segment lost 1 base and the J segment 3 bases; nucleotides outside the gene matches: 5. CDR1 and CDR2 from the germline V gene are MDHEN and SYDVKM. This CDR3 contains 16 residues. TCRdb's copy holds only in-frame clones and misses some; the assay was immunoSEQ multiplex PCR. This table has 95,000 to 150,000 clones, 85% to 95% appearing once. This material consisted of peripheral blood, taken before pregnancy. This chain links TRBV28 with TRBJ1-5; 8 positions match TRBD1. This clonotype was sampled from a female donor with multiple sclerosis, enrolled in a pregnancy study. The CDR3 DNA reads as TGTGCCAGCAGTTTATCCGGACAGGGCCCCAATCAGCCCCAGCATTTT. Translation gives CASSLSGQGPNQPQHF.